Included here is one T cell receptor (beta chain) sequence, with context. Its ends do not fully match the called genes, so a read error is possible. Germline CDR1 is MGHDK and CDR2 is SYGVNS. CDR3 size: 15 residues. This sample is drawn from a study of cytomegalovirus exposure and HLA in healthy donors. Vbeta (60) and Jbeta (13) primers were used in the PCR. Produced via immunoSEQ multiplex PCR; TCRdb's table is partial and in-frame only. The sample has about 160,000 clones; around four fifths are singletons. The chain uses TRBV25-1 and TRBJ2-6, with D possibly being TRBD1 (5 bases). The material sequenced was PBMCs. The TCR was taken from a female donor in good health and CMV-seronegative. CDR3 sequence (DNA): TGTGCCAGCAGTCCGAGGATCTCTGGGGCCAACGGCCTGACTTTC. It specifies CASSPRISGANGLTF.